Below are 10 T cell receptor beta chains sequenced from a single sample in a study of blood T cell repertoires in COVID-19. Assay: immunoSEQ multiplex PCR; the TCRdb copy retains only in-frame clones and omits some. The sample shows 490,000 or so clones, roughly 90% of them seen only once. The sequenced sample consisted of PBMCs or T cells enriched from blood (not recorded which). The source is a middle-aged woman who had recovered from COVID-19.

As to this clone: One junction end does not reproduce the germline sequence, and a read error may be involved. This chain joins TRBV7-7 and TRBJ2-5; D might be TRBD2 (6 bases). Germline V gene sequence: CDR1 SSHAT, CDR2 FNYEAQ (reference sequence). The CDR3 consists of 15 residues. The CDR3, as DNA: TGTGCTAGCAGCTTAGAGCGGGCGGAGCGGGAGACCCAGTACTTC. As protein: CASSLERAERETQYF.

This chain joins TRBV15 and TRBJ2-2, with D possibly TRBD1 on 6 matching bases. CDR3 size: 15 residues. V was trimmed by 5 bases and J by 6 bases, leaving 16 bases between them. Germline lookup yields CDR1 LNHNV and CDR2 YYDKDF (reference sequence). CDR3 DNA sequence: TGTGCCACCAGCCAGAGGGGCAGGGGCCCCGGGGAGCTGTTTTTT. Its protein product is CATSQRGRGPGELFF.

The chain has TRBV7-2 and TRBJ1-2; D uncertain. V was pared by 5 bases and J by 5 bases, with 6 bases between. The CDR3 loop spans 11 amino acids. Per germline, CDR1 SGHTA and CDR2 FQGNSA. The CDR3 region has the DNA TGTGCCAGCAGCGCACTTTATGGCTACACCTTC. This codes for CASSALYGYTF. Filled out from reference TRBV7-2 and TRBJ1-2, the complete variable domain reads GAGVSQSPSNKVTEKGKDVELRCDPISGHTALYWYRQSLGQGLEFLIYFQGNSAPDKSGLPSDRFSAERTGGSVSTLTIQRTQQEDSAVYLCASSALYGYTFGSGTRLTVV.

This clone was observed once. The chain recombines TRBV7-9 with TRBJ1-2; 8 bases fit TRBD1. This CDR3 has 16 residues. Per germline, CDR1 SEHNR and CDR2 FQNEAQ (reference sequence). Germline trimming cut 5 bases from V and 1 base from J; bases unmatched to any gene: 9. In DNA, the CDR3 is TGTGCCAGCAGCCCCAGGGGGGACAGGCTTAACTATGGCTACACCTTC. Its protein product is CASSPRGDRLNYGYTF.

The rearrangement joins TRBV7-2 to TRBJ1-4; 11 bases are shared with TRBD1. This CDR3 comprises 15 residues. Germline assignment: CDR1 SGHTA and CDR2 FQGNSA. V lost 0 bases to trimming and J lost 10 bases; unmatched junction nucleotides: 4. CDR3 coding DNA: TGTGCCAGCAGCTTAGCGGGACAGGGGGTAGGAAAACTGTTTTTT. It specifies CASSLAGQGVGKLFF.

The chain couples TRBV12-3 or TRBV12-4 to TRBJ1-1, with 7 bases aligning to TRBD1. CDR3 length: 13 amino acids. V gave up 5 bases and J gave up 9 bases; unmatched junction bases: 9. DNA for the CDR3: TGTGCCAGCAGTCCTCTTCGACAGGGTCAAGCTTTCTTT. Translating gives CASSPLRQGQAFF.

Concerning this clone: Additional DNA sequences in this sample encode the identical CDR3. The gene calls are TRBV6-6 and TRBJ2-7; D possibly corresponds to TRBD2 (6 bases). The CDR3 sequence is 13 residues long. CDR1 is MNHNY, CDR2 SVGAGI, per germline (reference sequence). The V end was cut by 6 bases, the J end by 3 bases, with 12 bases between. The CDR3 loop is CASSTGTGYEQYF. CDR3 nucleotide sequence: TGTGCCAGCAGCACTGGGACTGGCTACGAGCAGTACTTC.

The CDR3, as DNA: TGTGCCACGCAGGGCGGGGCAGGGAGCAATCAGCCCCAGCATTTT. Translating it yields CATQGGAGSNQPQHF. The chain recombines TRBV24-1 with TRBJ1-5; weak D call: TRBD1 (5 bases). V dropped 10 bases and J dropped 1 base, with 16 bases sitting between them. CDR1 is KGHDR, CDR2 SFDVKD, per germline. The CDR3 spans 15 residues.

The rearrangement links TRBV10-3 to TRBJ2-1, with TRBD1 identical over 8 bases. The CDR3 is made up of 15 amino acids. V shed 6 bases and J 7 bases; nucleotides not matched to a gene: 11. Germline loops: CDR1 ENHRY, CDR2 SYGVKD. The CDR3 is CAISLGQGWTNEQFF. The CDR3 bases are TGTGCCATCAGCCTTGGACAGGGTTGGACAAATGAGCAGTTCTTC.

This sequence joins TRBV2 and TRBJ1-1; TRBD1 might be the D (5 bases). Germline lookup yields CDR1 SNHLY and CDR2 FYNNEI. The CDR3 sequence is 13 residues long. V dropped 7 bases and J dropped 10 bases, with 19 bases sitting between them. CDR3 nucleotide sequence: TGTGCCAGCACCTTGGGGCTGGGATTTGGAGCTTTCTTT. It translates to CASTLGLGFGAFF.